Given below is one TCR beta chain in context. Its target is not known. Repertoires were generated with immunoSEQ multiplex PCR, while TCRdb's copy carries only in-frame clones and drops some. The sample has more than 35,000 clones, roughly 90% seen once; the top ten hold 9.5% to 13%. The sample is drawn from a study of OX40 agonist ivuxolimab in advanced cancers. Study-level points and caveats: In CD8+ T cells, expanded clones were on average more numerous than in CD4+.

This TCR was sampled from an adult with an advanced solid tumor such as melanoma, head and neck, liver or kidney cancer. Here the sequenced sample was CD4+ or CD8+ T cells sorted from blood, taken in a trial of the OX40 agonist ivuxolimab.

The DNA of the CDR3 is TGCAGCGTTGAAGGGGATAGGATTATAGATGAGCAGTTCTTC. It specifies CSVEGDRIIDEQFF. The rearrangement links TRBV29-1 to TRBJ2-1; D is ambiguous. The ends were cut back, 1 base at V and 8 bases at J, with 15 bases in the middle. The CDR3 consists of 14 residues. Germline V gene data show CDR1 as SQVTM and CDR2 as ANQGSEA.